What follows is one TCR beta chain and its context. Its antigen is currently unknown. The data are from a study of cytomegalovirus exposure and HLA in healthy donors. CDR1 is MNHNS, CDR2 SASEGT, per germline. This CDR3 spans 14 amino acids. Trimming took 7 bases from V and 5 from J, leaving 17 bases between them. PCR primers comprised 60 Vbeta and 13 Jbeta primers. Libraries were prepared by immunoSEQ multiplex PCR; TCRdb keeps only in-frame clonotypes and omits some of them. This table has about 120,000 clones, over 60% appearing once. General study findings and limits: The analysis excluded some indistinguishable V segments, including TRBV6-2 and TRBV6-3. Several of the most significant clusters appeared, in a later analysis, to be linked to common viral pathogens. Per published accounts, TCR beta sequences correctly predicted the HLA-A and HLA-B alleles of most subjects.

The V call is TRBV6-1, the J call TRBJ1-2; D gene ambiguous. The source of this sequence is a woman aged 40-49 years in good health and CMV-seropositive. Sequenced material: PBMCs. The CDR3 spells CASTPSMAGYGYTF. DNA of the CDR3: TGTGCCAGCACCCCCTCCATGGCAGGTTATGGCTACACCTTC.